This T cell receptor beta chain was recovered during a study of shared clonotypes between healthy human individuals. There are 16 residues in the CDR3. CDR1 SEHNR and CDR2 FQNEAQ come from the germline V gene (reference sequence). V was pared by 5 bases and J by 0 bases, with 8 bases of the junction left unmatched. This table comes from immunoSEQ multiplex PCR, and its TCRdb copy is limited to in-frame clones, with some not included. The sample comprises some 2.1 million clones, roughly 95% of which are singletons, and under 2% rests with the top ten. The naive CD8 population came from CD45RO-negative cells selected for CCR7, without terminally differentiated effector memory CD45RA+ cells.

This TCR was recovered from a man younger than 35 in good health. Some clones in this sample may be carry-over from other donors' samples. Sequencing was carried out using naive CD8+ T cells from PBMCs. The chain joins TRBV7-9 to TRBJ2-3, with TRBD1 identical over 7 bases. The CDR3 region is CASSPATRGSTDTQYF. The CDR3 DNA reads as TGTGCCAGCAGCCCAGCGACCAGGGGGAGCACAGATACGCAGTATTTT.